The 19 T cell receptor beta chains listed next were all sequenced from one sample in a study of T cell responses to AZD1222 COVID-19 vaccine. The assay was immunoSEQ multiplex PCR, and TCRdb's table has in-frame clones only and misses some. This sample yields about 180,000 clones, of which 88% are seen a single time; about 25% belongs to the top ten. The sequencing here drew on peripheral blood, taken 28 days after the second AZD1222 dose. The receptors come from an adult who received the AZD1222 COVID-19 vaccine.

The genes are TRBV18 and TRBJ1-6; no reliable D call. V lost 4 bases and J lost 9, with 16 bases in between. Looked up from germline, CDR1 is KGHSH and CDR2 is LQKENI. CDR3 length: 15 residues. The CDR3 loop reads CASSRVTLSSSPLHF. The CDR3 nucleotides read TGTGCCAGCTCACGGGTCACGCTCAGCAGTTCACCCCTCCACTTT.

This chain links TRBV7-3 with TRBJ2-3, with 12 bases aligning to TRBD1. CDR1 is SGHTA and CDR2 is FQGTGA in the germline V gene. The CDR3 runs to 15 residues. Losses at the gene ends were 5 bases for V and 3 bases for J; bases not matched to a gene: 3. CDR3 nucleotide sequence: TGTGCCAGCAGCCGGGGACAGGGGGCGACAGATACGCAGTATTTT. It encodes CASSRGQGATDTQYF.

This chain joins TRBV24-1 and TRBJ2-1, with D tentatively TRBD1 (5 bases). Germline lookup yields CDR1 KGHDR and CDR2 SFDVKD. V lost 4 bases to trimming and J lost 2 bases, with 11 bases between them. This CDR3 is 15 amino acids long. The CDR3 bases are TGTGCCACCAGTGAAAGGGGTTGGCCCTACAATGAGCAGTTCTTC. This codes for CATSERGWPYNEQFF.

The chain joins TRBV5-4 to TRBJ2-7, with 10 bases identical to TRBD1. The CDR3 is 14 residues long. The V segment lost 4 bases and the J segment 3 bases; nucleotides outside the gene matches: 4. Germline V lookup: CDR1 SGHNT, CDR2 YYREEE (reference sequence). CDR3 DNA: TGTGCCAGCAGCCGGGACAGGGGAAGCTACGAGCAGTACTTC. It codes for CASSRDRGSYEQYF. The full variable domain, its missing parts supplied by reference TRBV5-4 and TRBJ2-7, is ETGVTQSPTHLIKTRGQQVTLRCSSQSGHNTVSWYQQALGQGPQFIFQYYREEENGRGNFPPRFSGLQFPNYSSELNVNALELDDSALYLCASSRDRGSYEQYFGPGTRLTVT.

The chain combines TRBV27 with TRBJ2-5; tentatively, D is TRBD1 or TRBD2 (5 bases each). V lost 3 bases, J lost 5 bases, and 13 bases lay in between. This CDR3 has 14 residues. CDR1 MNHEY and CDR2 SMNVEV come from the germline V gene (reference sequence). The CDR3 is CASSFRGVWETQYF. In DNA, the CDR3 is TGTGCCAGCAGTTTCCGAGGGGTATGGGAGACCCAGTACTTC.

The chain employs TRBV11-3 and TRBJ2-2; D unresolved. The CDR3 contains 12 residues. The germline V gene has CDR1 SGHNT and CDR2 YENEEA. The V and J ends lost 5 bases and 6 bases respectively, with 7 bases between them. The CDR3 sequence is CASSLGPGELFF. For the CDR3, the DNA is TGTGCCAGCAGCCTAGGTCCCGGGGAGCTGTTTTTT.

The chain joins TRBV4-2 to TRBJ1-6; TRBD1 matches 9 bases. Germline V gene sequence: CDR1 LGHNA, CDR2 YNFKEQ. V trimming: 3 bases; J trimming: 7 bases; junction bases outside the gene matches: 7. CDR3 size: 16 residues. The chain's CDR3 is CASSQPQGQGNSPLHF. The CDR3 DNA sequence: TGTGCCAGCAGCCAGCCCCAGGGACAGGGAAATTCACCCCTCCACTTT.

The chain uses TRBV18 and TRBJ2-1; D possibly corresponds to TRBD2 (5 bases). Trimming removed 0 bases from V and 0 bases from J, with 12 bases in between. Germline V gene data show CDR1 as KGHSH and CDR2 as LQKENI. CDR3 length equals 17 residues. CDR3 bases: TGTGCCAGCTCACCACCCCTTAGCGAGAGCTCCTACAATGAGCAGTTCTTC. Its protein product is CASSPPLSESSYNEQFF. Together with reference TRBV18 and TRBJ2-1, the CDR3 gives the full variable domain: NAGVMQNPRHLVRRRGQEARLRCSPMKGHSHVYWYRQLPEEGLKFMVYLQKENIIDESGMPKERFSAEFPKEGPSILRIQQVVRGDSAAYFCASSPPLSESSYNEQFFGPGTRLTVL.

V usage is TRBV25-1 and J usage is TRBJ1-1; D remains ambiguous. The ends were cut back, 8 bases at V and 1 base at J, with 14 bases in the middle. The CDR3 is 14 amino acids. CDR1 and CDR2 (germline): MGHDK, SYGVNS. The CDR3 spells CASSVEGWNTEAFF. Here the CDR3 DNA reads TGTGCCAGCTCCGTGGAGGGCTGGAACACTGAAGCTTTCTTT.

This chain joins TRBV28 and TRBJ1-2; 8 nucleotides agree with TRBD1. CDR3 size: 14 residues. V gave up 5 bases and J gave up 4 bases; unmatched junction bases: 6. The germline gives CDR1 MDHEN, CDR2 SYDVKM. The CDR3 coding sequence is TGTGCCAGCAGTCCGACAGGGGACACCTATGGCTACACCTTC. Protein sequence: CASSPTGDTYGYTF.

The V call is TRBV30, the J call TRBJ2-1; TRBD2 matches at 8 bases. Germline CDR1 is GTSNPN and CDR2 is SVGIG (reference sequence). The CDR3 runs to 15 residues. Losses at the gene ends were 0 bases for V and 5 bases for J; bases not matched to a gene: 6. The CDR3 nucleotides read TGTGCCTGGAGTGTCGATACTAGCGGCCACAATGAGCAGTTCTTC. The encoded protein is CAWSVDTSGHNEQFF. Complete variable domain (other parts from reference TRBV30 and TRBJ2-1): SQTIHQWPATLVQPVGSPLSLECTVEGTSNPNLYWYRQAAGRGLQLLFYSVGIGQISSEVPQNLSASRPQDRQFILSSKKLLLSDSGFYLCAWSVDTSGHNEQFFGPGTRLTVL.

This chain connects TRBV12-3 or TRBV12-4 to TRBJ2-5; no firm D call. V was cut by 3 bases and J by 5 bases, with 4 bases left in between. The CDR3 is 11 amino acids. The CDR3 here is CASSLEETQYF. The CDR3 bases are TGTGCCAGCAGTTTGGAGGAGACCCAGTACTTC.

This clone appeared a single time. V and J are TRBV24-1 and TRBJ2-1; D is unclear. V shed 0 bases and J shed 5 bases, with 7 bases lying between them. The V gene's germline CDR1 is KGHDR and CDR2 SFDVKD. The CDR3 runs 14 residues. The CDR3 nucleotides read TGTGCCACCAGTGATTTGAGGTTGAACAATGAGCAGTTCTTC. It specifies CATSDLRLNNEQFF.

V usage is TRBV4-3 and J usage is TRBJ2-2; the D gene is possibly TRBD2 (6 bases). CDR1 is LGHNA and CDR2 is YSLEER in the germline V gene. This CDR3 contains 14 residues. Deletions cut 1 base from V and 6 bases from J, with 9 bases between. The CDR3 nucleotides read TGCGCCAGCAGCCAAGGCCCGGGGGCCGGGGAGCTGTTTTTT. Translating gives CASSQGPGAGELFF.

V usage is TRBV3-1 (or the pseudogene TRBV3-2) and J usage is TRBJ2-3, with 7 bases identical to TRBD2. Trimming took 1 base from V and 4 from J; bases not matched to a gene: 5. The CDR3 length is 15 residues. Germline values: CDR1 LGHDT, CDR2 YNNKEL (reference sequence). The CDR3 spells CASSQAPGRSDTQYF. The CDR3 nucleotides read TGTGCCAGCAGCCAAGCCCCCGGGAGGTCAGATACGCAGTATTTT.

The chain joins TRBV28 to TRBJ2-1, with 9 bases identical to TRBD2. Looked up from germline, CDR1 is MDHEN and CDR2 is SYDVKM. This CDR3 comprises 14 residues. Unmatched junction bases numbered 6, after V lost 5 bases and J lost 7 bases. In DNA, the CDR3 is TGTGCCAGCAGTCTCCTAGCGGGATGGAATGAGCAGTTCTTC. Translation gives CASSLLAGWNEQFF.

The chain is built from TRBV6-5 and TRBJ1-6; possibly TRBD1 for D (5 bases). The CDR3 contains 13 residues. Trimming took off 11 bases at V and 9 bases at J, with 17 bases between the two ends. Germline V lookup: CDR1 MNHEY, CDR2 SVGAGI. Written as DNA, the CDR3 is TGTGCCGACTACGAGCGGGGGGTTTCACCCCTCCACTTT. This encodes CADYERGVSPLHF.

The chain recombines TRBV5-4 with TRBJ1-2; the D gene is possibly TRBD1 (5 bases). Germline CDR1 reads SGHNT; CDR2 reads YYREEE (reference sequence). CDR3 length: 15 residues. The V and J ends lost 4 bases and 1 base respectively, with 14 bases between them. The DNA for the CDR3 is TGTGCCAGCAGCCCGGGGACCCTGAATAACTATGGCTACACCTTC. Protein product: CASSPGTLNNYGYTF.

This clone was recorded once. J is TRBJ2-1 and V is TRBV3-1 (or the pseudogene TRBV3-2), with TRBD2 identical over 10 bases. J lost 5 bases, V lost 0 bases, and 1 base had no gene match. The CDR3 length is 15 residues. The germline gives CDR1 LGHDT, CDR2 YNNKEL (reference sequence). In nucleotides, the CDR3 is TGTGCCAGCAGCCAAGATAGCGGGAGGCACAATGAGCAGTTCTTC. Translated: CASSQDSGRHNEQFF.